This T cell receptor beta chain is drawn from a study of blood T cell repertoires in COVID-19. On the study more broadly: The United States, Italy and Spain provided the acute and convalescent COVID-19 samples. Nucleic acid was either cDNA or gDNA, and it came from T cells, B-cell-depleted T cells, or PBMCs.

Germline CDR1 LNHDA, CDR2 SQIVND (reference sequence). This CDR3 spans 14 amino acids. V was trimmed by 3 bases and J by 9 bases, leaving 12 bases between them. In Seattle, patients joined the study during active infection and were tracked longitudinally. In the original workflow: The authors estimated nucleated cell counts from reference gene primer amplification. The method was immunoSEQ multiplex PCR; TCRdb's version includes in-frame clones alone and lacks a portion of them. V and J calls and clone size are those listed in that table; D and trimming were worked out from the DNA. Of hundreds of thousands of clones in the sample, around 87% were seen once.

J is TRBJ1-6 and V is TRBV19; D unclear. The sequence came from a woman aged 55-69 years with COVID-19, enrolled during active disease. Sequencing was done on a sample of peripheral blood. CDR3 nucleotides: TGTGCCAGTAGTATTTGGGGAGACGGTTCACCCCTCCACTTT. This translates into CASSIWGDGSPLHF.